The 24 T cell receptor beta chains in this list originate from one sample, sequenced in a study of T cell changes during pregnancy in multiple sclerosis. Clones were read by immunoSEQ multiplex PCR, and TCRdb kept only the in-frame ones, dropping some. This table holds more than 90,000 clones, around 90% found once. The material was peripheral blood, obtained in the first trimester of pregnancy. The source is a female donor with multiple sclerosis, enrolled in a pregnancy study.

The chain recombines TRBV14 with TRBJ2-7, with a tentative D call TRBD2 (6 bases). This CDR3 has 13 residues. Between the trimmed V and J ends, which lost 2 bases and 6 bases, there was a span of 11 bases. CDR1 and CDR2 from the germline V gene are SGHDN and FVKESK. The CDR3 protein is CASSQNWGGEQYF. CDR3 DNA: TGTGCCAGCAGCCAAAATTGGGGAGGCGAGCAGTACTTC.

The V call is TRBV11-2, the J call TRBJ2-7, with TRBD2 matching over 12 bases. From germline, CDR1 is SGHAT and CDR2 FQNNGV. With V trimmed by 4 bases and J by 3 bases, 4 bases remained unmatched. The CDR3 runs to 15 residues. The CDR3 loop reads CASSSTSGSHYEQYF. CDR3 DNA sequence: TGTGCCAGCAGCTCGACTAGCGGGAGCCACTACGAGCAGTACTTC.

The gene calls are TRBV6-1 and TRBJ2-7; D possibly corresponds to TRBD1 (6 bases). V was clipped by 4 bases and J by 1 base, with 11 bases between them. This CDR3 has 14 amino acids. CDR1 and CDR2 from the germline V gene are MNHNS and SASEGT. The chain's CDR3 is CASSADRLSYEQYF. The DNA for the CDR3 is TGTGCCAGCAGTGCAGACAGGTTATCCTACGAGCAGTACTTC.

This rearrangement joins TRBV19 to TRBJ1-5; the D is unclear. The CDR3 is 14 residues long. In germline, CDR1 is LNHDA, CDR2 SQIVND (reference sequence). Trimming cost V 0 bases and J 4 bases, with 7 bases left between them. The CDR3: CASSIDQANQPQHF. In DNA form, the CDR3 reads TGTGCCAGTAGTATAGATCAGGCAAATCAGCCCCAGCATTTT.

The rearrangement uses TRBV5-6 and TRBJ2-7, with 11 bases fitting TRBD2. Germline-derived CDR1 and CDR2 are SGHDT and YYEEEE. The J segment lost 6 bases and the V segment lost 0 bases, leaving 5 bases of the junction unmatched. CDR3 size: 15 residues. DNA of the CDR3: TGTGCCAGCAGCTTGGGTCTAGCGGGAGGTGGCGAGCAGTACTTC. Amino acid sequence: CASSLGLAGGGEQYF.

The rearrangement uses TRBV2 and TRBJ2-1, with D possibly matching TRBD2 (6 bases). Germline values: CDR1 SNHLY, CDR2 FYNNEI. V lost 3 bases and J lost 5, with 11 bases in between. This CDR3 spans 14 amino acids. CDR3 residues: CASSDIAENNEQFF. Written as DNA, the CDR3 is TGTGCCAGCAGTGATATAGCGGAGAACAATGAGCAGTTCTTC.

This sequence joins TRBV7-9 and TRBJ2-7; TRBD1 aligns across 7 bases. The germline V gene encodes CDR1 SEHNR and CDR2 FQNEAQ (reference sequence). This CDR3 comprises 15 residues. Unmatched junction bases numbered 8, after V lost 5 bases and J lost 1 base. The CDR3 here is CASSDKGQESYEQYF. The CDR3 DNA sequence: TGTGCCAGCAGCGACAAAGGACAGGAGTCCTACGAGCAGTACTTC. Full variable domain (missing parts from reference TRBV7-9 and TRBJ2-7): DTGVSQNPRHKITKRGQNVTFRCDPISEHNRLYWYRQTLGQGPEFLTYFQNEAQLEKSRLLSDRFSAERPKGSFSTLEIQRTEQGDSAMYLCASSDKGQESYEQYFGPGTRLTVT.

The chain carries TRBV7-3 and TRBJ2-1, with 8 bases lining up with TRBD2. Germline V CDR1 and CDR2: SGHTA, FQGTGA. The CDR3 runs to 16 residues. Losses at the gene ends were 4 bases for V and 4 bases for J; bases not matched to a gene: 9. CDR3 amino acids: CASSWGVAGLYNEQFF. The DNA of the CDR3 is TGTGCCAGCAGCTGGGGGGTAGCGGGGCTATACAATGAGCAGTTCTTC.

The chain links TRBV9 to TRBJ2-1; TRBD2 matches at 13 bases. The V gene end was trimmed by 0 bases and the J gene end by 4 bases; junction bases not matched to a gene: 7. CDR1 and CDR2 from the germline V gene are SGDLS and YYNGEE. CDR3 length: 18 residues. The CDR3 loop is CASSVETSGRTLYNEQFF. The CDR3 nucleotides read TGTGCCAGCAGCGTAGAGACTAGCGGGAGGACCCTTTACAATGAGCAGTTCTTC.

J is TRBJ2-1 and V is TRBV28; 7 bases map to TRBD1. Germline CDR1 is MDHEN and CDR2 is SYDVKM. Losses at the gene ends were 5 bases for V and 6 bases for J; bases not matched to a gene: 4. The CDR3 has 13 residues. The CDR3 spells CASSKQGTNEQFF. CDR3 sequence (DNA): TGTGCCAGCAGTAAACAGGGGACCAATGAGCAGTTCTTC.

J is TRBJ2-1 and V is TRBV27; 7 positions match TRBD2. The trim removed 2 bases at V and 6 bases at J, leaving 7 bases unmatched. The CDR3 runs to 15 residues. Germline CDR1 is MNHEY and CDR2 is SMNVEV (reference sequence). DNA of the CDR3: TGTGCCAGCAGTTTAATGAGCGGGACTATCAATGAGCAGTTCTTC. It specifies CASSLMSGTINEQFF.

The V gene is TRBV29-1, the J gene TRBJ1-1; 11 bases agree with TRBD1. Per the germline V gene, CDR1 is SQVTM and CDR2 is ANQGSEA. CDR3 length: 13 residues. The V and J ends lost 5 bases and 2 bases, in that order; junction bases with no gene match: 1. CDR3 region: CSVRTGGNTEAFF. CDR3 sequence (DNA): TGCAGCGTTAGGACAGGGGGCAACACTGAAGCTTTCTTT.

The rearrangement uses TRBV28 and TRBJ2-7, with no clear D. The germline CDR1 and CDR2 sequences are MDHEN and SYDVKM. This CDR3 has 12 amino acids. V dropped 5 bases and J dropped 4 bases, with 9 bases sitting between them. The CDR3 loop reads CASSKSRYEQYF. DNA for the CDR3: TGTGCCAGCAGTAAGTCCCGGTACGAGCAGTACTTC.

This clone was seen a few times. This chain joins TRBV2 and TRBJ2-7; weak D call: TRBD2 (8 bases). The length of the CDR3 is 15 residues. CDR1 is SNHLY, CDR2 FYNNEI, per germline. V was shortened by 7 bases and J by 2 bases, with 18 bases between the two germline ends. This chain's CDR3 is CASTGGVTGAYEQYF. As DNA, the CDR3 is TGTGCCAGCACCGGGGGGGTTACAGGGGCCTACGAGCAGTACTTC.

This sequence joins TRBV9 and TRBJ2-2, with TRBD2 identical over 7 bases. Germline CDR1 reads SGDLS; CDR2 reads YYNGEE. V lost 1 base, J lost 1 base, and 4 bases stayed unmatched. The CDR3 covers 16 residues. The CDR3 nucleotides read TGTGCCAGCAGCGTACTAGCGGAGATGAACACCGGGGAGCTGTTTTTT. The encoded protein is CASSVLAEMNTGELFF.

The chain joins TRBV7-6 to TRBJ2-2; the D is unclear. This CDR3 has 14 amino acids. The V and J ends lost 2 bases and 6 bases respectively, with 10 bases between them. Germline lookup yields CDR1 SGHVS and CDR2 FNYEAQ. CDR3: CASSLTPVAGELFF. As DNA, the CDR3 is TGTGCCAGCAGCTTAACCCCGGTGGCCGGGGAGCTGTTTTTT. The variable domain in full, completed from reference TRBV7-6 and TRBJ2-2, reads GAGVSQSPRYKVTKRGQDVALRCDPISGHVSLYWYRQALGQGPEFLTYFNYEAQQDKSGLPNDRFSAERPEGSISTLTIQRTEQRDSAMYRCASSLTPVAGELFFGEGSRLTVL.

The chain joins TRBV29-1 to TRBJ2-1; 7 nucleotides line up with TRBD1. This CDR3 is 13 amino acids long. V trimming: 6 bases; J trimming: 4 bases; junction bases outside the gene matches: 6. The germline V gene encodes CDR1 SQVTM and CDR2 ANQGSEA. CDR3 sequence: CSVSDRVYNEQFF. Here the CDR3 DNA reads TGCAGCGTCTCAGACAGGGTTTACAATGAGCAGTTCTTC.

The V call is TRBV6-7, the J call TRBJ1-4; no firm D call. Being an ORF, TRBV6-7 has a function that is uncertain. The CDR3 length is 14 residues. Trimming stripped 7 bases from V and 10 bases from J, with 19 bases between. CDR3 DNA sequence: TGTGCCAGCAAAACCCGGTCCCCAAGTGGAAAACTGTTTTTT. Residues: CASKTRSPSGKLFF.

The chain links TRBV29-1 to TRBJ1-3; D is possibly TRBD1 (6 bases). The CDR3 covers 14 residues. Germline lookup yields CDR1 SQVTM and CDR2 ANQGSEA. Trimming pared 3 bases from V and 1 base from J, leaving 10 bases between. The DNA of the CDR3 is TGCAGCGTTGACGATGGACAGTCTGGAAACACCATATATTTT. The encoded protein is CSVDDGQSGNTIYF.

CDR3 sequence: CASSFRGQGGQETQYF. CDR3 sequence (DNA): TGTGCCAGCTCATTCAGGGGACAGGGTGGACAAGAGACCCAGTACTTC. The J gene is TRBJ2-5, the V gene TRBV18; 9 nucleotides line up with TRBD1. The V gene's germline CDR1 is KGHSH and CDR2 LQKENI. V was pared by 5 bases and J by 2 bases, with 9 bases of the junction left unmatched. There are 16 residues in the CDR3.

The CDR3 region is CASSVSQGALLDTGELFF. The CDR3 DNA reads as TGTGCCAGCAGTGTTTCACAGGGGGCCCTTCTCGACACCGGGGAGCTGTTTTTT. This chain uses TRBV2 with TRBJ2-2; 9 nucleotides line up with TRBD1. The germline CDR1 and CDR2 sequences are SNHLY and FYNNEI. The CDR3 runs 18 residues. The ends lost 4 bases at V and 3 bases at J; junction bases unmatched: 12.

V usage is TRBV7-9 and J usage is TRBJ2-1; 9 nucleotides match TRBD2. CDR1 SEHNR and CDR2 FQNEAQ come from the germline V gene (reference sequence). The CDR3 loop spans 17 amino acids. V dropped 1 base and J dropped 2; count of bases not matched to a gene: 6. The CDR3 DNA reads TGTGCCAGCAGCTTAGGTCTAGCGGGGCAAACCTACAATGAGCAGTTCTTC. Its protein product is CASSLGLAGQTYNEQFF.

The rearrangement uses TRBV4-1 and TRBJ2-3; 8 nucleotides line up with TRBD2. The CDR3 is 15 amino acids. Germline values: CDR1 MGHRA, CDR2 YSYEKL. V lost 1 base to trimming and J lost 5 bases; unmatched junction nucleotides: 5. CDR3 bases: TGCGCCAGCAGCCAAGTGCGCCTAGCGGGAGATACGCAGTATTTT. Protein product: CASSQVRLAGDTQYF.

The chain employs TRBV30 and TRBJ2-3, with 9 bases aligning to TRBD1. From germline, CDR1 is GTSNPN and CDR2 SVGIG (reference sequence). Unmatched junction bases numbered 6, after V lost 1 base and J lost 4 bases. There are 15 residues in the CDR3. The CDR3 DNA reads TGTGCCTGGAGTGCCCGGGACAGGGCGGCAGATACGCAGTATTTT. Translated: CAWSARDRAADTQYF.